This T cell receptor beta chain was captured in a study of patients and donors after allogeneic stem cell transplantation. This clonotype was counted many times. From the RT-PCR reads, TCRdb called clonotypes with MiXCR, one entry per CDR3 protein. The data show roughly 230,000 distinct CDR3 sequences, 11% to 15% seen once. V shed 2 bases and J 7 bases; nucleotides not matched to a gene: 6. The CDR3 is 16 amino acids. The V gene is TRBV23-1, the J gene TRBJ1-6; 9 bases match TRBD1. TRBV23-1 is treated as an ORF (open reading frame) with a function not yet certain. Sequenced input: blood, either unsorted or a sorted T cell fraction (not recorded which). This clonotype originated in a human donor who was either an allogeneic HSCT recipient or a stem cell or donor lymphocyte infusion donor (not recorded which). It is not recorded whose cells these are; they may come from a transplant donor. The CDR3 region is CASSQPQGQGNSPLHF. Written as DNA, the CDR3 is TGCGCCAGCAGTCAACCCCAGGGACAGGGAAATTCACCCCTCCACTTT.